One sample yielded the 18 T cell receptor beta chains listed below, sequenced in a study of long-term antiretroviral therapy in people with HIV. With survey level as its setting, the immunoSEQ assay was v3.0. Only in-frame clones appear in the TCRdb table, and some are missing; sequencing was by immunoSEQ multiplex PCR. The repertoire has around 13,000 clones, around four fifths of them found once; the top ten carry roughly 15%. The sample in question was unsorted PBMCs, obtained 1.8 years before starting antiretroviral therapy. The receptor source for this set is a woman aged 35 to 49 with HIV.

This chain uses TRBV7-2 with TRBJ2-1, with unresolved D. The CDR3 is made up of 14 amino acids. V lost 5 bases to trimming and J lost 5 bases, with 13 bases between them. Germline values: CDR1 SGHTA, CDR2 FQGNSA. The CDR3 bases are TGTGCCAGCAGCCCGGAATTCCTTAACAATGAGCAGTTCTTC. Protein sequence: CASSPEFLNNEQFF.

The chain couples TRBV5-5 to TRBJ1-4, with 9 bases lining up with TRBD1. Germline-derived CDR1 and CDR2 are SGHKS and YYEKEE (reference sequence). V shed 4 bases, J shed 10 bases, and the junction held 8 bases outside the gene matches. The length of the CDR3 is 14 residues. CDR3 sequence reads: CASSPIQGASKLFF. The CDR3 DNA reads as TGTGCCAGCAGCCCAATACAGGGGGCATCAAAACTGTTTTTT.

The rearrangement uses TRBV2 and TRBJ2-1, with 10 positions matching TRBD1. J gave up 8 bases and V 4 bases, and 14 bases lay outside the gene matches. The germline V gene has CDR1 SNHLY and CDR2 FYNNEI. The CDR3 runs to 17 residues. CDR3 bases: TGTGCCAGCAGTGGCCCCGGAGGGACAGGGGCGAGGGATGAGCAGTTCTTC. Translated, it gives CASSGPGGTGARDEQFF.

This chain uses TRBV2 with TRBJ2-1; TRBD2 aligns across 10 bases. J was trimmed by 10 bases and V by 3 bases; bases with no gene match: 6. CDR1 is SNHLY, CDR2 FYNNEI, per germline. The CDR3 is made up of 14 amino acids. Here the CDR3 DNA reads TGTGCCAGCAGTGAGAGCGGGAGGGCCGAAGAGCAGTTCTTC. Translated: CASSESGRAEEQFF.

The chain links TRBV9 to TRBJ1-3, with 7 bases lining up with TRBD1. This CDR3 contains 16 residues. Trimming at V came to 3 bases and at J to 0 bases, leaving 6 bases not matched to a gene. From germline, CDR1 is SGDLS and CDR2 YYNGEE. CDR3 loop: CASSATGNPSGNTIYF. The CDR3 bases are TGTGCCAGCAGCGCGACAGGGAACCCCTCTGGAAACACCATATATTTT.

The chain links TRBV9 to TRBJ1-2, with D unresolved. This CDR3 comprises 13 residues. Germline CDR1 is SGDLS and CDR2 is YYNGEE. Deletions cut 0 bases from V and 7 bases from J, with 10 bases between. The CDR3 region is CASSVGALAGYTF. CDR3 in DNA: TGTGCCAGCAGCGTAGGAGCCCTCGCTGGCTACACCTTC.

This clone occurred a few times. The rearrangement links TRBV5-1 to TRBJ2-7; D is unresolved. Trimming cost V 2 bases and J 0 bases, with 24 bases left between them. This CDR3 contains 19 residues. Germline-derived CDR1 and CDR2 are SGHRS and YFSETQ. CDR3 sequence: CASSLAPFGQATNSYEQYF. DNA of the CDR3: TGCGCCAGCAGCTTAGCCCCGTTTGGGCAGGCGACCAACTCCTACGAGCAGTACTTC.

The chain uses TRBV25-1 and TRBJ2-5; D might be TRBD1 or TRBD2, each matching 5 bases. V shed 1 base and J shed 5 bases, with 11 bases lying between them. Germline lookup yields CDR1 MGHDK and CDR2 SYGVNS. The CDR3 is 14 amino acids. Here the CDR3 reads CASSEWAGSETQYF. For the CDR3, the DNA is TGTGCCAGCAGTGAATGGGCAGGGAGTGAGACCCAGTACTTC.

This clone was observed once. The chain combines TRBV25-1 with TRBJ2-2; 7 bases fit TRBD1. This CDR3 contains 15 residues. V shed 7 bases and J 0 bases; nucleotides not matched to a gene: 5. Germline V gives CDR1 MGHDK, CDR2 SYGVNS. This CDR3 is CASKKGQPNTGELFF. CDR3 nucleotide sequence: TGTGCCAGCAAAAAGGGACAGCCGAACACCGGGGAGCTGTTTTTT.

The rearrangement links TRBV7-8 to TRBJ2-7; D gene uncertain. Germline CDR1 SGHVS, CDR2 FQNEAQ. V lost 1 base and J 5 bases, leaving 6 bases between the germline ends. The CDR3 covers 12 residues. CDR3 amino acids: CASSLGLDEQYF. CDR3 nucleotide sequence: TGTGCCAGCAGCTTAGGCCTCGACGAGCAGTACTTC.

This clone was seen just once. One end of the junction varies from germline; a read error may be responsible. V usage is TRBV6-5 and J usage is TRBJ1-2, with 9 bases identical to TRBD1. This CDR3 has 15 amino acids. Germline loops: CDR1 MNHEY, CDR2 SVGAGI. Written as DNA, the CDR3 is TGTGCCAGCAGCTACTCCACGACAGGGGGCTATGGCTACACCTTC. Translation: CASSYSTTGGYGYTF.

The chain carries TRBV14 and TRBJ2-7; D is unclear. Trimming left V 0 bases short and J 5 bases short, with 8 bases between. CDR3 length: 13 amino acids. Germline V gene lookup returns CDR1 SGHDN and CDR2 FVKESK. The CDR3: CASSQEARDEQYF. CDR3 DNA: TGTGCCAGCAGCCAAGAAGCCAGAGACGAGCAGTACTTC.

The chain couples TRBV7-9 to TRBJ1-3; unclear D gene. V lost 4 bases and J lost 1, with 5 bases in between. This CDR3 comprises 13 residues. Germline CDR1 reads SEHNR; CDR2 reads FQNEAQ (reference sequence). CDR3 DNA sequence: TGTGCCAGCAGCTCGGGTTCTGGAAACACCATATATTTT. Encoded protein: CASSSGSGNTIYF.

V and J are TRBV6-5 and TRBJ2-1; possible D gene TRBD1, 5 bases. The V gene's germline CDR1 is MNHEY and CDR2 SVGAGI. V was cut by 0 bases and J by 4 bases, with 13 bases left in between. The CDR3 has 16 residues. The CDR3 DNA reads TGTGCCAGCAGTTACTCCCTCAGGGTCGGGTACAATGAGCAGTTCTTC. It translates to CASSYSLRVGYNEQFF.

This clone was seen more than once but under ten times. The chain couples TRBV7-9 to TRBJ2-2; D unresolved. Germline-derived CDR1 and CDR2 are SEHNR and FQNEAQ (reference sequence). Trimming removed 1 base from V and 4 bases from J, with 10 bases in between. The CDR3 is 15 residues long. CDR3 bases: TGTGCCAGCAGCTTAGATCGGGTTGCCACCGGGGAGCTGTTTTTT. As protein: CASSLDRVATGELFF.

The chain employs TRBV6-5 and TRBJ2-1, with D possibly being TRBD2 (6 bases). Germline assignment: CDR1 MNHEY and CDR2 SVGAGI. This CDR3 has 14 residues. The V and J ends lost 2 bases and 10 bases respectively, with 15 bases between them. This chain's CDR3 is CASSYGGTNREQFF. In DNA, the CDR3 is TGTGCCAGCAGTTACGGGGGGACCAATCGAGAGCAGTTCTTC.

J is TRBJ1-1 and V is TRBV6-5; the D is unclear. Trimming pared 0 bases from V and 1 base from J, leaving 6 bases between. The CDR3 length is 14 residues. CDR1 and CDR2 from the germline V gene are MNHEY and SVGAGI. This chain's CDR3 is CASSYSFENTEAFF. For the CDR3, the DNA is TGTGCCAGCAGTTACTCTTTTGAGAACACTGAAGCTTTCTTT.

The chain has TRBV5-1 and TRBJ2-3; the match to TRBD1 covers 7 bases. Germline V lookup: CDR1 SGHRS, CDR2 YFSETQ. Trimming at V came to 0 bases and at J to 3 bases, leaving 7 bases not matched to a gene. The length of the CDR3 is 16 residues. CDR3 nucleotides: TGCGCCAGCAGCTTGGGGGACAGACTTTTAACAGATACGCAGTATTTT. It yields the protein CASSLGDRLLTDTQYF.